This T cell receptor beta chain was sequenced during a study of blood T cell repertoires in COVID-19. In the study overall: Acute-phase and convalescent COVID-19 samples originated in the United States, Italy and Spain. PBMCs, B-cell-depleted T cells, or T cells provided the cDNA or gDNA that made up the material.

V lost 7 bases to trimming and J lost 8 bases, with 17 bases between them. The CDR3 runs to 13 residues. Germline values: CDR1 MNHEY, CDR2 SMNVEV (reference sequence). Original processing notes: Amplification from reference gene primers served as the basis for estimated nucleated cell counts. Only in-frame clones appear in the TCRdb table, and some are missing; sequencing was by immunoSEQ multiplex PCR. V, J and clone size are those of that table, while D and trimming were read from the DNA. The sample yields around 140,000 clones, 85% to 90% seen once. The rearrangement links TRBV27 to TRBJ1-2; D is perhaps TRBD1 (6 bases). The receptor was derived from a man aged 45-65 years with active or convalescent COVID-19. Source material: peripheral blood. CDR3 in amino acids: CASKFRGGDGYTF. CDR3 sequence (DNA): TGTGCCAGCAAGTTCCGCGGGGGCGACGGCTACACCTTC.